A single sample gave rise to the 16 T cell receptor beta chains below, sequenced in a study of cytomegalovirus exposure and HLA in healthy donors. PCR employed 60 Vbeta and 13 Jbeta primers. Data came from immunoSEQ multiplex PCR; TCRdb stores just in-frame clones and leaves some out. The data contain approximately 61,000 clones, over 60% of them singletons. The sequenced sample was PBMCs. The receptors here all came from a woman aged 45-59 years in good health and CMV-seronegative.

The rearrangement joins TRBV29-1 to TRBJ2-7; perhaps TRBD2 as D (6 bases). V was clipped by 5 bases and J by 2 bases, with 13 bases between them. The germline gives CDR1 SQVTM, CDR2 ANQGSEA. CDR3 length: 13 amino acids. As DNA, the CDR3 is TGCAGCGTTTTCACGGGAGATACCTACGAGCAGTACTTC. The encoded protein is CSVFTGDTYEQYF.

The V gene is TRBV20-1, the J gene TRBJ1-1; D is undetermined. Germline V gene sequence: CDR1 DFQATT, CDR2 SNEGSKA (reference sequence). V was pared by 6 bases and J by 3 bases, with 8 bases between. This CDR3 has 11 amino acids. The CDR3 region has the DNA TGCAGTGCCTCCCCAGACACTGAAGCTTTCTTT. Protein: CSASPDTEAFF.

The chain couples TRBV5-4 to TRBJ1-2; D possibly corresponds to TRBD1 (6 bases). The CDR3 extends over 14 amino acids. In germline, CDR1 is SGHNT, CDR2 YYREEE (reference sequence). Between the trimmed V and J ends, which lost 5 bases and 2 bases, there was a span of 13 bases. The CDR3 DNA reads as TGTGCCAGCAGACCCGACAGGTTAAACTATGGCTACACCTTC. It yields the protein CASRPDRLNYGYTF.

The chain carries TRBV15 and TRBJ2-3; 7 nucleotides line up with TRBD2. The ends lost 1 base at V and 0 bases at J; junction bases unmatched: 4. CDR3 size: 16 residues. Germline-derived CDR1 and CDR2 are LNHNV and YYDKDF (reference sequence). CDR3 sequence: CATSRGEGTSTDTQYF. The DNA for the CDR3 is TGTGCCACCAGCAGAGGGGAGGGAACTAGCACAGATACGCAGTATTTT.

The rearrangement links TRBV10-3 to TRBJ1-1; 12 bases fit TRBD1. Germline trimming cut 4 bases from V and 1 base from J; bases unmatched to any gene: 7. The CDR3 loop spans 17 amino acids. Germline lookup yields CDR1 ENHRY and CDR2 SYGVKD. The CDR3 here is CAISGSPGQGANTEAFF. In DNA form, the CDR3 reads TGTGCCATCAGTGGGAGCCCGGGACAGGGGGCGAACACTGAAGCTTTCTTT.

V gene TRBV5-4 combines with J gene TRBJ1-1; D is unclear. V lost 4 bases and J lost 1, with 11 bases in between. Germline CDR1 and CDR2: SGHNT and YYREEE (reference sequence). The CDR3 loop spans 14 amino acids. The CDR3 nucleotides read TGTGCCAGCAGCCTTGACGGAGAGAACACTGAAGCTTTCTTT. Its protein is CASSLDGENTEAFF.

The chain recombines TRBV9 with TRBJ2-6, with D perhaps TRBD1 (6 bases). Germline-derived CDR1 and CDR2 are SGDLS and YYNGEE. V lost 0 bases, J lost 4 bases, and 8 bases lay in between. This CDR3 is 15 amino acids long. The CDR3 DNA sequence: TGTGCCAGCAGCGTAGGGGGGCCAGGGGCCAACGTCCTGACTTTC. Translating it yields CASSVGGPGANVLTF.

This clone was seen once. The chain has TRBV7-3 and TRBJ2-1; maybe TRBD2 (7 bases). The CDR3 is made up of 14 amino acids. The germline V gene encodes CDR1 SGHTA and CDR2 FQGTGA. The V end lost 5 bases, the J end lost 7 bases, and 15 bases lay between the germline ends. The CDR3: CASSRGAVGNEQFF. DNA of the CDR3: TGTGCCAGCAGCCGGGGGGCGGTGGGGAATGAGCAGTTCTTC.

CDR3 nucleotides: TGCGCCAGCAGAGATAGTACTGAAGCTTTCTTT. Its translation: CASRDSTEAFF. V usage is TRBV5-1 and J usage is TRBJ1-1, with D unclear. CDR1 is SGHRS, CDR2 YFSETQ, per germline. CDR3 length equals 11 residues. V dropped 5 bases and J dropped 5 bases, with 7 bases sitting between them. Using reference TRBV5-1 and TRBJ1-1 for the parts outside the CDR3, the full variable domain is KAGVTQTPRYLIKTRGQQVTLSCSPISGHRSVSWYQQTPGQGLQFLFEYFSETQRNKGNFPGRFSGRQFSNSRSEMNVSTLELGDSALYLCASRDSTEAFFGQGTRLTVV.

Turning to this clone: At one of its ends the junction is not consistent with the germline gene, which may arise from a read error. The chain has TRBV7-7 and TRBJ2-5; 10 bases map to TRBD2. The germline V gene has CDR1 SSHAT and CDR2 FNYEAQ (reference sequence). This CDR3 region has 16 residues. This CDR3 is CASSPNPAGGRETQYF. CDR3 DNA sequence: TGTGCTAGCAGCCCTAACCCAGCGGGAGGGCGGGAGACCCAGTACTTC.

In DNA form, the CDR3 reads TGCGCCAGCAGCGCAGGGCCTCAAGAGACCCAGTACTTC. The encoded protein is CASSAGPQETQYF. The gene calls are TRBV5-1 and TRBJ2-5, with D possibly matching TRBD1 (5 bases). Germline V gene data show CDR1 as SGHRS and CDR2 as YFSETQ. Trimming took 4 bases from V and 2 from J, leaving 9 bases between them. This CDR3 is 13 amino acids long.

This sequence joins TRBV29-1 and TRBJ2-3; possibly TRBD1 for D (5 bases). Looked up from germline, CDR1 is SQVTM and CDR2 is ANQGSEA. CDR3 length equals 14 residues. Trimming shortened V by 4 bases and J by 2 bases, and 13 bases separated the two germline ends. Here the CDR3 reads CSVARTKSTDTQYF. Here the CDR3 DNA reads TGCAGCGTTGCTAGGACAAAATCCACAGATACGCAGTATTTT.

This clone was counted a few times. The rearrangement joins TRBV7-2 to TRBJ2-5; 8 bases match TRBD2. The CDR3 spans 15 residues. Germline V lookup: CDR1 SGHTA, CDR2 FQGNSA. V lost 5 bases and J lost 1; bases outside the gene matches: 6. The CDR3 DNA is TGTGCCAGCAGCCGTTCTAGCGGGCTCCAAGAGACCCAGTACTTC. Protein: CASSRSSGLQETQYF.

This CDR3 is CASSDTDRGYGYTF. In DNA, the CDR3 is TGTGCCAGCAGCGACACTGACAGGGGCTATGGCTACACCTTC. This chain joins TRBV27 and TRBJ1-2; TRBD1 matches 8 bases. The V and J ends lost 6 bases and 4 bases, in that order; junction bases with no gene match: 7. CDR3 size: 14 residues. Germline CDR1 is MNHEY and CDR2 is SMNVEV (reference sequence).

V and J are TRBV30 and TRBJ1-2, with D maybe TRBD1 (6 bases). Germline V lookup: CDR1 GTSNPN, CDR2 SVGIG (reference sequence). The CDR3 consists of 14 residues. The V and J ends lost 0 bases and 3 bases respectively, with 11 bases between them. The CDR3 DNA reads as TGTGCCTGGAGTGTAAGGGCAGGGGACTATGGCTACACCTTC. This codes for CAWSVRAGDYGYTF.

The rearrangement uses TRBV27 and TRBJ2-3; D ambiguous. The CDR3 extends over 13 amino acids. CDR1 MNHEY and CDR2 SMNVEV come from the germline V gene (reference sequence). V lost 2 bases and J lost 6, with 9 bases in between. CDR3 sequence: CASSLAYLDTQYF. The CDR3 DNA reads TGTGCCAGCAGTTTAGCCTATCTGGATACGCAGTATTTT.